This is a list of T cell receptor beta chains from one sample in a study of tumor-infiltrating lymphocytes in primary liver carcinoma. TCRdb itself ran the multiplex PCR reads through MiXCR, one entry per CDR3 protein. The repertoire consists of 80,000 or so distinct CDR3 sequences, with around 75% occurring once and the leading ten covering roughly 13%. The sequencing sample was made of liver tumor tissue from sampling region 4. The source of these receptors is a woman aged 60-75 years with primary liver carcinoma and hepatitis B virus infection. Each CDR3 is given with its conserved first and last residue. A D gene is named only where the DNA matches it firmly. Where a row states a size, it is once, few, many or the class of an expanded clone; other rows omit it.

J: TRBJ2-2
size: NA
V: TRBV29-1
D: NA
CDR3: CSVTGRSGGELFF
DNA: TGCAGCGTCACGGGGCGTTCGGGCGGGGAACTGTTTTTT

J: TRBJ2-7
size: NA
V: TRBV11-3
D: TRBD1
CDR3: CTSSPGTGDNYEQYF
DNA: TGTACCAGTAGCCCCGGGACAGGGGACAACTACGAGCAGTACTTC

J: TRBJ2-2
size: once
V: TRBV12-3/TRBV12-4
D: NA
CDR3: CASNLDQGQNAGELFF
DNA: TGTGCCAGCAATTTAGACCAGGGGCAGAACGCCGGGGAGCTGTTTTTT

J: TRBJ1-1
size: NA
V: TRBV29-1
D: NA
CDR3: CCVDSQSNTEALF
DNA: TGCTGCGTTGATTCGCAGTCCAACACTGAAGCTCTCTTT

J: TRBJ2-1
size: NA
V: TRBV11-3
D: NA
CDR3: CASSLAFGGHSYNEQFF
DNA: TGTGCCAGCAGCTTAGCGTTCGGCGGGCATTCCTACAATGAGCAGTTTTTC

J: TRBJ2-5
size: NA
V: TRBV12-3/TRBV12-4
D: TRBD2
CDR3: CASRTGTSIGAQYF
DNA: TGTGCCAGCAGGACCGGGACTAGCATAGGGGCCCAGTACTTC

J: TRBJ2-1
size: medium-sized
V: TRBV11-3
D: TRBD2
CDR3: CASSLVLRTSAVDEQFF
DNA: TGTGCCAGCAGCTTAGTGTTGAGGACTAGCGCCGTCGATGAGCAGTTCTTC

J: TRBJ2-1
size: many
V: TRBV7-8
D: NA
CDR3: CASSWLRGNEQFF
DNA: TGTGCCAGCAGCTGGCTAAGAGGAAATGAGCAGTTCTTC

J: TRBJ2-4
size: NA
V: TRBV28
D: TRBD2
CDR3: CVSSSGLGAKNIQYF
DNA: TGTGTCAGCAGTTCAGGACTAGGGGCCAAAAACATTCAGTACTTC

J: TRBJ2-3
size: many
V: TRBV6-1
D: NA
CDR3: CASSLLGDTQYF
DNA: TGTGCCAGCAGTCTGCTAGGGGATACGCAGTATTTT

J: TRBJ2-3
size: NA
V: TRBV29-1
D: NA
CDR3: CSVERRDMQYF
DNA: TGCAGCGTTGAGCGTAGAGATATGCAATATTTT

J: TRBJ1-1
size: NA
V: TRBV12-3/TRBV12-4
D: NA
CDR3: CASSPGAGRRVAFF
DNA: TGTGCCAGCAGCCCCGGGGCTGGCCGGCGAGTAGCTTTCTTC